Listed below are T cell receptor beta chains from one sample, sequenced in a study of blood T cell repertoires in COVID-19. Sequencing was performed with immunoSEQ multiplex PCR; in TCRdb, only in-frame clones are kept and a portion is missing. The top ten hold over 0.2% of the sample, which has some 700,000 clones, approximately 90% seen once. Source material: peripheral blood. The receptors come from a woman aged 18 to 35 with acute or convalescent COVID-19. Each CDR3 is given with its conserved first and last residue. A D gene is named only where the DNA matches it firmly. Only some rows state a clone size, as once, few, many or a class for expanded clones.

clone_size | d_call | j_call | v_call | cdr3_aa | cdr3_nt
NA | NA | TRBJ2-1 | TRBV6-5 | CASKSDNYNEQFF | TGTGCCAGCAAATCGGACAACTACAATGAGCAGTTCTTC
NA | TRBD2 | TRBJ2-7 | TRBV4-1 | CASSLRGTSGYEQYF | TGCGCCAGCAGCCTCCGAGGGACTAGCGGTTACGAGCAGTACTTC
NA | TRBD1 | TRBJ1-2 | TRBV29-1 | CSFHSVDRGWYGYTF | TGCAGCTTTCACAGCGTGGACAGGGGGTGGTATGGCTACACCTTC
NA | NA | TRBJ2-4 | TRBV5-1 | CASSLDGGAKNIQYF | TGCGCCAGCAGCTTGGACGGGGGTGCCAAAAACATTCAGTACTTC
NA | TRBD1 | TRBJ1-5 | TRBV27 | CASSFKGQGPQPQHF | TGTGCCAGCAGTTTTAAGGGACAGGGTCCTCAGCCCCAGCATTTT
NA | TRBD1 | TRBJ1-6 | TRBV25-1 | CASSEGRTGVNSPLHF | TGTGCCAGCAGTGAAGGACGGACAGGGGTTAATTCACCCCTCCACTTT
many | TRBD2 | TRBJ2-3 | TRBV4-2 | CASSQGGGSGADTQYF | TGTGCCAGCAGCCAGGGGGGAGGTAGCGGGGCAGATACGCAGTATTTT
few | NA | TRBJ1-1 | TRBV2 | CASRGASSPTEAFF | TGTGCCAGCAGGGGGGCCTCTTCACCCACTGAAGCTTTCTTT
NA | TRBD1 | TRBJ1-2 | TRBV6-6 | CASSRVDPRTGGGYTF | TGTGCCAGCAGCCGAGTCGATCCTAGGACAGGGGGCGGCTACACCTTC
NA | NA | TRBJ2-1 | TRBV29-1 | CSVEVGGQVHEQFF | TGCAGCGTTGAAGTAGGGGGTCAGGTGCATGAGCAGTTCTTC
NA | NA | TRBJ2-6 | TRBV2 | CASSFDTPGANVLTF | TGTGCCAGCAGTTTCGACACCCCTGGGGCCAACGTCCTGACTTTC
NA | NA | TRBJ1-1 | TRBV6-5 | CASSYSNGGGTEAFF | TGTGCCAGCAGTTACTCGAACGGGGGTGGCACTGAAGCTTTCTTT
NA | NA | TRBJ2-7 | TRBV9 | CASTRGGDRYEQYF | TGTGCCAGCACCAGAGGAGGGGATAGGTACGAGCAGTACTTC
NA | TRBD1 | TRBJ2-7 | TRBV28 | CASKGRGSYEQYF | TGTGCCAGCAAGGGCAGGGGGTCCTACGAGCAGTACTTC
NA | NA | TRBJ1-6 | TRBV3-1/TRBV3-2 | CASSQRTVDNSPLHF | TGTGCCAGCAGCCAAAGGACAGTTGATAATTCACCCCTCCACTTT
once | NA | TRBJ1-2 | TRBV30 | CAWSQGTGYTF | TGTGCCTGGAGTCAGGGTACAGGCTACACCTTC
NA | TRBD2 | TRBJ2-1 | TRBV5-6 | CASSFRDSGGRNEQFF | TGTGCCAGCAGCTTTCGGGATAGCGGGGGCCGTAATGAGCAGTTCTTC
NA | TRBD2 | TRBJ2-3 | TRBV6-5 | CASSPTSAAFVQYF | TGTGCCAGCAGCCCGACTAGCGCGGCGTTTGTGCAGTATTTT
NA | NA | TRBJ1-2 | TRBV5-1 | CASSSGGQGPYGYTF | TGCGCCAGCAGCTCGGGAGGGCAGGGACCCTATGGCTACACCTTC
NA | TRBD1 | TRBJ1-6 | TRBV5-1 | CASSFAGQGNSPLHF | TGCGCCAGCAGCTTTGCCGGACAGGGAAATTCACCCCTCCACTTT
NA | NA | TRBJ1-5 | TRBV3-1/TRBV3-2 | CASRNRYSNQPQHF | TGTGCCAGCAGGAACAGATATAGCAATCAGCCCCAGCATTTT
NA | NA | TRBJ1-2 | TRBV10-3 | CAISVPQGFGNYGYTF | TGTGCCATCAGTGTCCCGCAGGGATTTGGAAACTATGGCTACACCTTC
NA | TRBD1 | TRBJ2-7 | TRBV13 | CASSHTTGGAGTYEQYF | TGTGCCAGCAGCCACACGACAGGGGGTGCGGGGACCTACGAGCAGTACTTC
NA | NA | TRBJ1-1 | TRBV19 | CASSGGLNTEAFF | TGTGCCAGTAGTGGAGGGCTGAACACTGAAGCTTTCTTT
NA | NA | TRBJ2-7 | TRBV7-2 | CASSLGAGQSYEQYF | TGTGCCAGCAGCTTAGGCGCAGGGCAGTCCTACGAGCAGTACTTC
NA | NA | TRBJ1-2 | TRBV19 | CASTAGGTGYGYTF | TGTGCCAGTACGGCGGGAGGGACGGGCTATGGCTACACCTTC
once | NA | TRBJ2-7 | TRBV7-2 | CASSLGGFYEQYF | TGTGCCAGCAGCTTAGGAGGGTTCTACGAGCAGTACTTC